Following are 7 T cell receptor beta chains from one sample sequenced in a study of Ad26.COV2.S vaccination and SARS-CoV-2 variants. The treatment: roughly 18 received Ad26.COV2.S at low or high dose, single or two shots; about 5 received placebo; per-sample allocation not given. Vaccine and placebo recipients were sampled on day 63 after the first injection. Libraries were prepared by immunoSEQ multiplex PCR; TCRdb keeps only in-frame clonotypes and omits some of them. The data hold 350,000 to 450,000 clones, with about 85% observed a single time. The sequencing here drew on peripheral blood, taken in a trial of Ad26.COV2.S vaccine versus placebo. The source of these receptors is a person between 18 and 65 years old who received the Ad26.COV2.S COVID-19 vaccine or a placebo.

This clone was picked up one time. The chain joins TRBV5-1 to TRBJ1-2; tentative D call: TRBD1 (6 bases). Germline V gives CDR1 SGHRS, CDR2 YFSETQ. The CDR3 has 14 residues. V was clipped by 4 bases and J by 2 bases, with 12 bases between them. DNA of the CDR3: TGCGCCAGCAGCCCGACTACAGGGAACTATGGCTACACCTTC. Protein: CASSPTTGNYGYTF.

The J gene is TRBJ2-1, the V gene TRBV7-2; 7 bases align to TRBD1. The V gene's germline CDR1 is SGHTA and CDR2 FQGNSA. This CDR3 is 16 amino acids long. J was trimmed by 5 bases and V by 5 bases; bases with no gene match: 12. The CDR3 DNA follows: TGTGCCAGCAGCCCCCCGCGCAGGGGGACGGACAATGAGCAGTTCTTC. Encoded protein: CASSPPRRGTDNEQFF.

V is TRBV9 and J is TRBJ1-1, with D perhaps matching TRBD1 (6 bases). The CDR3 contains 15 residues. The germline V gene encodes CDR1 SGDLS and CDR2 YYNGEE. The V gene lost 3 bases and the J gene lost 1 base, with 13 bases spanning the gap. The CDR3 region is CASSGSGAQNTEAFF. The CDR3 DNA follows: TGTGCCAGCAGCGGTTCAGGGGCGCAGAACACTGAAGCTTTCTTT.

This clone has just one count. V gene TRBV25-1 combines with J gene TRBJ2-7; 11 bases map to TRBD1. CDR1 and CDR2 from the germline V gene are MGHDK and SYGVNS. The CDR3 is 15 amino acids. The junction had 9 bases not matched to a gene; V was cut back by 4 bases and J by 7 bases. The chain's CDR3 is CASSVSGTGGREQYF. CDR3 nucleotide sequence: TGTGCCAGCAGTGTATCCGGGACAGGGGGTAGAGAGCAGTACTTC.

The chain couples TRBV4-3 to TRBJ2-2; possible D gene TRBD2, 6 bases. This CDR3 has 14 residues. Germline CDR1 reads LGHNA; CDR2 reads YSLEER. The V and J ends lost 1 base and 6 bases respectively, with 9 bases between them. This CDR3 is CASSQVIAAGELFF. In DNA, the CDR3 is TGCGCCAGCAGCCAAGTAATAGCGGCCGGGGAGCTGTTTTTT.

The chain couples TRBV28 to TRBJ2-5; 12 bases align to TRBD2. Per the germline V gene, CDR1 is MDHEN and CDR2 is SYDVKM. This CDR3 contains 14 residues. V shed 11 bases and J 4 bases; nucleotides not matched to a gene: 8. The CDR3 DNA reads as TGTGCCGTCTCGACTAGCGGGAGCGGAGAGACCCAGTACTTC. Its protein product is CAVSTSGSGETQYF.

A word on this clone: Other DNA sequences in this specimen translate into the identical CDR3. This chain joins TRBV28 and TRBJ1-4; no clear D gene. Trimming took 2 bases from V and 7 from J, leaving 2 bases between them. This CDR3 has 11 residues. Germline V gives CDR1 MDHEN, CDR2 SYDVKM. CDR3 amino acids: CASSLTEKLFF. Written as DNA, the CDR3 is TGTGCCAGCAGTTTAACTGAAAAACTGTTTTTT. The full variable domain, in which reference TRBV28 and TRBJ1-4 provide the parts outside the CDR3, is DVKVTQSSRYLVKRTGEKVFLECVQDMDHENMFWYRQDPGLGLRLIYFSYDVKMKEKGDIPEGYSVSREKKERFSLILESASTNQTSMYLCASSLTEKLFFGSGTQLSVL.